This T cell receptor beta chain comes out of a study of blood T cell repertoires in COVID-19. Study summary: The study drew acute and convalescent COVID-19 samples from the United States, Italy and Spain. The cDNA or gDNA used as material had been derived from T cells, B-cell-depleted T cells, or PBMCs.

Profiling relied on immunoSEQ multiplex PCR, and the TCRdb table lists in-frame clones only, not all of them. The table includes approximately 68,000 clones, 70% to 90% detected once. Trimming at V came to 5 bases and at J to 2 bases, leaving 6 bases not matched to a gene. The germline CDR1 and CDR2 sequences are SGHVS and FQNEAQ. CDR3 size: 16 residues. The genes are TRBV7-8 and TRBJ1-3; 10 bases map to TRBD1. The sequenced material came from peripheral blood. The TCR sequence derives from a man aged 65-85 years with active or convalescent COVID-19. The CDR3 DNA sequence: TGTGCCAGCAGCCCAGGGACAGGGGCTGCTGGAAACACCATATATTTT. It translates to CASSPGTGAAGNTIYF.